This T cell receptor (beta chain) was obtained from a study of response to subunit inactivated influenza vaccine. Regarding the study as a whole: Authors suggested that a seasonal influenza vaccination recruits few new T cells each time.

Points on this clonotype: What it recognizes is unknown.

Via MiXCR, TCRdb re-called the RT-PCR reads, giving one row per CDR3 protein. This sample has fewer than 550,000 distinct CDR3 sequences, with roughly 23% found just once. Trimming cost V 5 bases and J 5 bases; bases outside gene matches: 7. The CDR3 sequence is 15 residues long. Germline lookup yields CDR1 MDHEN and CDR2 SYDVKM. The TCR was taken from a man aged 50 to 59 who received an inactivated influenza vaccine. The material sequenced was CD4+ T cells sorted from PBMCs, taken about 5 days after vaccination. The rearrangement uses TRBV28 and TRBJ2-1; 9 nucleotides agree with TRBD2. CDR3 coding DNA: TGTGCCAGCAGTCTTTGGGGGACTAGCCACAATGAGCAGTTCTTC. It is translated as CASSLWGTSHNEQFF.